One sample yielded the 29 T cell receptor beta chains listed below, sequenced in a study of control samples from healthy donors and cancer patients. TCRdb's table, derived via immunoSEQ multiplex PCR, lists solely in-frame clones and lacks some. The data show 55,000 to 90,000 clones, about 87% seen once. The sample taken for sequencing was blood. These receptor sequences come from a man between 50 and 59 years old in good health.

Points on this clone: The sample carries other DNA sequences with the same CDR3. CDR3 protein: CASSLESGWETQYF. CDR3 nucleotides: TGTGCCAGCAGCTTGGAGTCAGGGTGGGAGACCCAGTACTTC. The chain combines TRBV5-4 with TRBJ2-5; TRBD1 is a possible D gene (5 bases). The CDR3 runs 14 residues. The germline V gene has CDR1 SGHNT and CDR2 YYREEE (reference sequence). V lost 0 bases and J lost 5, with 11 bases in between.

V is TRBV5-6 and J is TRBJ2-7; 7 positions match TRBD1. The DNA matches TRBJ2-1 better at its end, which makes the J call doubtful. The CDR3 has 15 amino acids. CDR1 and CDR2 from the germline V gene are SGHDT and YYEEEE. This chain's CDR3 is CASSLGQGDIDEQFF. CDR3 nucleotide sequence: TGTGCCAGCAGCTTGGGACAGGGAGATATCGACGAGCAGTTCTTC.

The rearrangement joins TRBV30 to TRBJ1-1; unclear D gene. Trimming took 3 bases from V and 4 from J, leaving 9 bases between them. Germline lookup yields CDR1 GTSNPN and CDR2 SVGIG (reference sequence). The CDR3 covers 12 residues. Written as DNA, the CDR3 is TGTGCCTGGAGCGAAGGGAGCACTGAAGCTTTCTTT. Encoded protein: CAWSEGSTEAFF.

This chain joins TRBV4-1 and TRBJ1-1; D possibly corresponds to TRBD1 (6 bases). The germline gives CDR1 MGHRA, CDR2 YSYEKL. The CDR3 is made up of 14 amino acids. V lost 4 bases and J 1 base, leaving 10 bases between the germline ends. CDR3 amino acids: CASSRLTGNTEAFF. CDR3 coding DNA: TGCGCCAGCAGCCGCCTGACAGGGAACACTGAAGCTTTCTTT.

There are a few counts of this clone. The V call is TRBV5-1, the J call TRBJ1-2; 9 bases fit TRBD1. V was clipped by 6 bases and J by 1 base; unmatched bases: 4. CDR3 length equals 14 residues. Germline loops: CDR1 SGHRS, CDR2 YFSETQ. CDR3 nucleotides: TGCGCCAGCACCGGGACAGGGTATAACTATGGCTACACCTTC. Translated, it gives CASTGTGYNYGYTF.

V usage is TRBV3-1 (or the pseudogene TRBV3-2) and J usage is TRBJ2-5, with a possible D match to TRBD2 (5 bases). Germline CDR1 and CDR2: LGHDT and YNNKEL (reference sequence). The V end was cut by 0 bases, the J end by 5 bases, with 16 bases between. The CDR3 has 16 amino acids. CDR3 protein: CASSQDPLVGVETQYF. The CDR3 DNA reads TGTGCCAGCAGCCAAGATCCCCTTGTGGGAGTGGAGACCCAGTACTTC.

V gene TRBV9 combines with J gene TRBJ2-3; a weak D match, TRBD2 (5 bases). CDR1 SGDLS and CDR2 YYNGEE come from the germline V gene. Trimming left V 3 bases short and J 1 base short, with 15 bases between. CDR3 length equals 16 residues. This CDR3 is CASSAGVGLGTDTQYF. The DNA for the CDR3 is TGTGCCAGCAGCGCCGGGGTGGGTTTGGGCACAGATACGCAGTATTTT.

The chain couples TRBV4-2 to TRBJ1-1; TRBD1 is a possible D gene (5 bases). This CDR3 comprises 14 residues. Per the germline V gene, CDR1 is LGHNA and CDR2 is YNFKEQ. Trimming left V 1 base short and J 5 bases short, with 11 bases between. The DNA for the CDR3 is TGTGCCAGCAGCCAAGTCAATAGGGGTACTGAAGCTTTCTTT. This translates into CASSQVNRGTEAFF.

The rearrangement links TRBV7-2 to TRBJ2-7; D unresolved. V was pared by 0 bases and J by 2 bases, with 5 bases between. There are 13 residues in the CDR3. CDR1 is SGHTA and CDR2 is FQGNSA in the germline V gene. The CDR3 loop reads CASSLAGTYEQYF. The CDR3, as DNA: TGTGCCAGCAGCTTAGCAGGGACCTACGAGCAGTACTTC.

This sequence joins TRBV6-5 and TRBJ2-5; 13 bases are a match to TRBD2. V lost 6 bases to trimming and J lost 5 bases; unmatched junction nucleotides: 6. The CDR3 has 15 amino acids. Looked up from germline, CDR1 is MNHEY and CDR2 is SVGAGI. This CDR3 reads CASSRTSGSGETQYF. The CDR3, as DNA: TGTGCCAGCAGCCGGACTAGCGGGAGCGGGGAGACCCAGTACTTC.

The J gene is TRBJ2-5, the V gene TRBV18, with no clear D. Trimming stripped 3 bases from V and 1 base from J, with 3 bases between. Per germline, CDR1 KGHSH and CDR2 LQKENI. CDR3 length equals 12 residues. CDR3 sequence (DNA): TGTGCCAGCTCACCCCTCCAAGAGACCCAGTACTTC. Protein sequence: CASSPLQETQYF.

The chain employs TRBV4-1 and TRBJ1-2; D remains ambiguous. The CDR3 consists of 15 residues. CDR1 is MGHRA, CDR2 YSYEKL, per germline. With 0 bases removed from V and 0 bases from J, the gap between germline ends came to 8 bases. CDR3 sequence reads: CASSQETTANYGYTF. The CDR3 DNA follows: TGCGCCAGCAGCCAAGAGACTACAGCTAACTATGGCTACACCTTC.

The CDR3 DNA is TGCGCCAGCAGCCAAGACGAAAAGACCCAGTACTTC. This encodes CASSQDEKTQYF. This chain links TRBV4-1 with TRBJ2-5, with D hard to call. This CDR3 has 12 amino acids. CDR1 MGHRA and CDR2 YSYEKL come from the germline V gene. V shed 0 bases and J shed 6 bases, with 5 bases lying between them.

In this sample, this clone turned up once. The rearrangement uses TRBV6-2 or TRBV6-3 and TRBJ2-5; the match to TRBD1 covers 7 bases. The CDR3 length is 16 residues. V was pared by 6 bases and J by 1 base, with 11 bases of the junction left unmatched. From germline, CDR1 is MNHEY and CDR2 SVGEGT. CDR3 residues: CASSPTTGTAQETQYF. In DNA form, the CDR3 reads TGTGCCAGCAGCCCTACTACGGGGACAGCCCAAGAGACCCAGTACTTC.

This clone was counted once. This chain links TRBV10-1 with TRBJ2-3, with 10 bases aligning to TRBD2. The CDR3 consists of 15 residues. The germline gives CDR1 WNHNN, CDR2 SYGVQD (reference sequence). Trimming cost V 6 bases and J 2 bases; bases outside gene matches: 5. The CDR3 region is CASRPSGSPTDTQYF. The DNA of the CDR3 is TGCGCCAGCAGGCCTAGCGGGAGTCCCACAGATACGCAGTATTTT.

This clone was seen only once. J is TRBJ2-2 and V is TRBV9; D possibly corresponds to TRBD1 (6 bases). Trimming pared 6 bases from V and 4 bases from J, leaving 19 bases between. Germline V CDR1 and CDR2: SGDLS, YYNGEE. This CDR3 contains 16 residues. The CDR3 protein is CASTHLDSLSTGELFF. In DNA, the CDR3 is TGTGCCAGCACTCACTTGGACAGCTTGAGCACCGGGGAGCTGTTTTTT. The variable domain in full, with the rest retrieved from reference TRBV9 and TRBJ2-2, is DSGVTQTPKHLITATGQRVTLRCSPRSGDLSVYWYQQSLDQGLQFLIQYYNGEERAKGNILERFSAQQFPDLHSELNLSSLELGDSALYFCASTHLDSLSTGELFFGEGSRLTVL.

This clone was counted only a few times. CDR3 nucleotides: TGCGCCAGCAGCTTCGAGACTGGTCTCTACGAGCAGTACTTC. It specifies CASSFETGLYEQYF. This sequence joins TRBV5-1 and TRBJ2-7; no firm D call. V lost 2 bases and J 3 bases, leaving 12 bases between the germline ends. The CDR3 runs to 14 residues. Germline CDR1 is SGHRS and CDR2 is YFSETQ. Full variable domain (outside the CDR3, taken from reference TRBV5-1 and TRBJ2-7): KAGVTQTPRYLIKTRGQQVTLSCSPISGHRSVSWYQQTPGQGLQFLFEYFSETQRNKGNFPGRFSGRQFSNSRSEMNVSTLELGDSALYLCASSFETGLYEQYFGPGTRLTVT.

This rearrangement joins TRBV9 to TRBJ2-3, with D perhaps being TRBD1 or TRBD2 (6 bases each). V lost 7 bases, J lost 2 bases, and 14 bases lay in between. CDR1 is SGDLS, CDR2 YYNGEE, per germline. The length of the CDR3 is 14 residues. The DNA of the CDR3 is TGTGCCAGCGACGGGGGCTTCTACACAGATACGCAGTATTTT. Its translation: CASDGGFYTDTQYF.

The V and J genes are TRBV11-2 and TRBJ1-3; TRBD1 might be the D (5 bases). Looked up from germline, CDR1 is SGHAT and CDR2 is FQNNGV. The CDR3 contains 15 residues. The ends were cut back, 5 bases at V and 5 bases at J, with 16 bases in the middle. The CDR3 DNA reads TGTGCCAGCAGCCCGTCCAGGGCAGGGAGAAACACCATATATTTT. Translating it yields CASSPSRAGRNTIYF. The whole variable domain, remainder taken from reference TRBV11-2 and TRBJ1-3, is EAGVAQSPRYKIIEKRQSVAFWCNPISGHATLYWYQQILGQGPKLLIQFQNNGVVDDSQLPKDRFSAERLKGVDSTLKIQPAKLEDSAVYLCASSPSRAGRNTIYFGEGSWLTVV.

The CDR3 sequence: CASSQVEGPTYNEQFF. DNA for the CDR3: TGCGCCAGCAGCCAAGTGGAGGGTCCAACCTACAATGAGCAGTTCTTC. The chain is built from TRBV4-3 and TRBJ2-1; D is possibly TRBD2 (6 bases). The CDR3 contains 16 residues. V lost 1 base, J lost 2 bases, and 12 bases lay in between. The germline V gene has CDR1 LGHNA and CDR2 YSLEER.

The V call is TRBV7-9, the J call TRBJ2-7; D unresolved. This CDR3 is built from 11 residues. The germline CDR1 and CDR2 sequences are SEHNR and FQNEAQ (reference sequence). V lost 4 bases and J 4 bases, leaving 5 bases between the germline ends. DNA for the CDR3: TGTGCCAGCAGCTCCCCGTACGAGCAGTACTTC. Encoded protein: CASSSPYEQYF.

The chain carries TRBV28 and TRBJ2-5, with D unclear. This CDR3 is built from 15 residues. The germline V gene encodes CDR1 MDHEN and CDR2 SYDVKM. Trimming pared 2 bases from V and 6 bases from J, leaving 16 bases between. The chain's CDR3 is CASSLPFPRAQTQYF. The DNA for the CDR3 is TGTGCCAGCAGTTTACCCTTCCCTCGGGCCCAGACCCAGTACTTC.

As to this clone: A read error may account for a junction end that differs from germline. This chain links TRBV7-7 with TRBJ2-1; D possibly corresponds to TRBD2 (5 bases). The CDR3 has 15 residues. Germline CDR1 and CDR2: SSHAT and FNYEAQ (reference sequence). The CDR3 region is CASSLASNPYNEQFF. As DNA, the CDR3 is TGTGCTAGCAGCTTAGCTAGCAACCCCTACAATGAGCAGTTCTTC.

The chain combines TRBV28 with TRBJ1-3, with D unresolved. V lost 4 bases and J lost 4, with 5 bases in between. The CDR3 sequence is 12 residues long. The germline V gene has CDR1 MDHEN and CDR2 SYDVKM. CDR3 residues: CASSSPGNTIYF. The CDR3 DNA sequence: TGTGCCAGCAGTTCCCCAGGAAACACCATATATTTT.

CDR3 in DNA: TGTGCCAGCACCCGGGATCAGAACAATGAGCAGTTCTTC. Its protein product is CASTRDQNNEQFF. The V call is TRBV2, the J call TRBJ2-1; D might be TRBD2 (5 bases). The CDR3 is 13 residues long. CDR1 is SNHLY and CDR2 is FYNNEI in the germline V gene. Trimming took off 7 bases at V and 5 bases at J, with 12 bases between the two ends.

V usage is TRBV9 and J usage is TRBJ2-7; TRBD1 matches at 8 bases. Trimming took 2 bases from V and 2 from J; bases not matched to a gene: 9. CDR3 length: 16 residues. The germline V gene encodes CDR1 SGDLS and CDR2 YYNGEE. The CDR3 DNA reads as TGTGCCAGCAGCGTGCGGGACAGGCCTTCCCCCTACGAGCAGTACTTC. Protein: CASSVRDRPSPYEQYF.

V and J are TRBV15 and TRBJ1-2, with 12 positions matching TRBD1. The CDR3 loop spans 15 amino acids. The germline V gene has CDR1 LNHNV and CDR2 YYDKDF (reference sequence). The V segment lost 7 bases and the J segment 5 bases; nucleotides outside the gene matches: 8. In DNA form, the CDR3 reads TGTGCCACCACCCCGGGACAGGGGGCTCTGTATGGCTACACCTTC. It encodes CATTPGQGALYGYTF.

The V gene is TRBV2, the J gene TRBJ2-2, with D possibly matching TRBD1 (6 bases). From germline, CDR1 is SNHLY and CDR2 FYNNEI. The CDR3 is 15 residues long. V lost 7 bases, J lost 2 bases, and 14 bases lay in between. CDR3 DNA: TGTGCCAGCACCCAAGGGGGACATAACACCGGGGAGCTGTTTTTT. Translating it yields CASTQGGHNTGELFF. The full variable domain, its missing parts supplied by reference TRBV2 and TRBJ2-2, is EPEVTQTPSHQVTQMGQEVILRCVPISNHLYFYWYRQILGQKVEFLVSFYNNEISEKSEIFDDQFSVERPDGSNFTLKIRSTKLEDSAMYFCASTQGGHNTGELFFGEGSRLTVL.

The chain uses TRBV18 and TRBJ1-2, with D tentatively TRBD1 (5 bases). The V and J ends lost 6 bases and 8 bases respectively, with 13 bases between them. Germline CDR1 reads KGHSH; CDR2 reads LQKENI. This CDR3 is 12 amino acids long. The CDR3 region has the DNA TGTGCCAGCTCTCCGGTCGGGGGAGGCTACACCTTC. Protein sequence: CASSPVGGGYTF. Together with reference TRBV18 and TRBJ1-2, the CDR3 gives the full variable domain: NAGVMQNPRHLVRRRGQEARLRCSPMKGHSHVYWYRQLPEEGLKFMVYLQKENIIDESGMPKERFSAEFPKEGPSILRIQQVVRGDSAAYFCASSPVGGGYTFGSGTRLTVV.